What follows is one T cell receptor (beta chain) and its context. These data are taken from a study of T cell changes during pregnancy in multiple sclerosis. Trimming removed 2 bases at V and 7 bases at J, with 9 bases between. From germline, CDR1 is LNHDA and CDR2 SQIVND (reference sequence). The CDR3 is made up of 13 amino acids. Sequenced by immunoSEQ multiplex PCR; TCRdb stores in-frame clones only, minus some. The table records tens of thousands of clones, around 92% of them present only once. This TCR was recovered from a female donor in good health, enrolled as a control in a pregnancy study. J is TRBJ2-1 and V is TRBV19; no clear D. The sequences come from peripheral blood, collected in the third trimester of pregnancy. Here the CDR3 reads CASSINLVNEQFF. The CDR3 region has the DNA TGTGCCAGTAGTATAAATTTAGTAAATGAGCAGTTCTTC. The complete variable domain, with remaining parts taken from reference TRBV19 and TRBJ2-1, reads DGGITQSPKYLFRKEGQNVTLSCEQNLNHDAMYWYRQDPGQGLRLIYYSQIVNDFQKGDIAEGYSVSREKKESFPLTVTSAQKNPTAFYLCASSINLVNEQFFGPGTRLTVL.